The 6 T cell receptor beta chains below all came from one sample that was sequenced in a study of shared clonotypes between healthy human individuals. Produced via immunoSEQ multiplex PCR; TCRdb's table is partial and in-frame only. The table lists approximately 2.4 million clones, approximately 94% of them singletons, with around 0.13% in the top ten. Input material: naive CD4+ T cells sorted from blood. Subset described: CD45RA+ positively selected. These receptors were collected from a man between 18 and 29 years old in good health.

The chain's CDR3 is CASSLMGLAGGPLETQYF. CDR3 coding DNA: TGTGCCAGCAGCTTAATGGGACTAGCGGGAGGGCCCTTGGAGACCCAGTACTTC. This chain uses TRBV7-2 with TRBJ2-5; 16 nucleotides match TRBD2. This CDR3 comprises 18 residues. The germline V gene encodes CDR1 SGHTA and CDR2 FQGNSA. The J segment lost 5 bases and the V segment lost 2 bases, leaving 8 bases of the junction unmatched.

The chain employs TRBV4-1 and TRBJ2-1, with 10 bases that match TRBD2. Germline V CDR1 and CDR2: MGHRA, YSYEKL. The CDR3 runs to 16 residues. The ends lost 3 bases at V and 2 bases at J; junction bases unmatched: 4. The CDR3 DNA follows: TGCGCCAGCAGCCAGATCACTAGCGGGACCTACAATGAGCAGTTCTTC. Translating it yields CASSQITSGTYNEQFF.

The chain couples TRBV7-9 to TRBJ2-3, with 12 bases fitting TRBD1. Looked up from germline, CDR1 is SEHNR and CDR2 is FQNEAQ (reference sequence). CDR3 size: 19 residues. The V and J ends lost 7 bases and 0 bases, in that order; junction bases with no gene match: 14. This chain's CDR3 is CASTQAGAGQGASTDTQYF. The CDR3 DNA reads TGTGCCAGCACCCAGGCGGGCGCGGGACAGGGGGCTAGCACAGATACGCAGTATTTT.

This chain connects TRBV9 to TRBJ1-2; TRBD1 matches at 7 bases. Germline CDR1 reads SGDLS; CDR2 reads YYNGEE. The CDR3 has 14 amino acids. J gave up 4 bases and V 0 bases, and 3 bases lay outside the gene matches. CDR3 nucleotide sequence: TGTGCCAGCAGCGTAGAACAGGGGAGCTATGGCTACACCTTC. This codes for CASSVEQGSYGYTF.

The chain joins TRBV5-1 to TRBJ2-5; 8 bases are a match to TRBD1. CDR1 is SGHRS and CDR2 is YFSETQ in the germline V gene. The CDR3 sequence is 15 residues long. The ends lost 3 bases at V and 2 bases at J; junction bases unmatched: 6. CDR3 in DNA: TGCGCCAGCAGCTGGGGACAGGAACCACAAGAGACCCAGTACTTC. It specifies CASSWGQEPQETQYF.

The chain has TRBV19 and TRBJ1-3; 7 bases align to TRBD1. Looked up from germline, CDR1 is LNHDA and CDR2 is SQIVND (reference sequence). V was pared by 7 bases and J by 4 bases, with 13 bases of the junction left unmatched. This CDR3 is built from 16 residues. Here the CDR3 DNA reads TGTGCCAGTACTCACGCGACAGGGTTTGGCGGAAACACCATATATTTT. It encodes CASTHATGFGGNTIYF. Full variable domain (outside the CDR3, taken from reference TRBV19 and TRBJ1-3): DGGITQSPKYLFRKEGQNVTLSCEQNLNHDAMYWYRQDPGQGLRLIYYSQIVNDFQKGDIAEGYSVSREKKESFPLTVTSAQKNPTAFYLCASTHATGFGGNTIYFGEGSWLTVV.